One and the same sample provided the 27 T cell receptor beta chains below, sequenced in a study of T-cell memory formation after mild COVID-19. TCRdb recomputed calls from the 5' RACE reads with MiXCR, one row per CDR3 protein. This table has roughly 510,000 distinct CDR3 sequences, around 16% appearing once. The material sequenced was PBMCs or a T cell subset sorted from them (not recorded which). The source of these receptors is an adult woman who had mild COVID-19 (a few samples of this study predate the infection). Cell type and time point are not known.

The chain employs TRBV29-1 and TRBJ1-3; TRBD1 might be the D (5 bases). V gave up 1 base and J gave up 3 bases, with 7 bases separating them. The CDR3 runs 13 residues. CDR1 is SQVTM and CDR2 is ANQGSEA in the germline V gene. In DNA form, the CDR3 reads TGCAGCGTTGAAGGGACACTTGGAAACACCATATATTTT. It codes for CSVEGTLGNTIYF.

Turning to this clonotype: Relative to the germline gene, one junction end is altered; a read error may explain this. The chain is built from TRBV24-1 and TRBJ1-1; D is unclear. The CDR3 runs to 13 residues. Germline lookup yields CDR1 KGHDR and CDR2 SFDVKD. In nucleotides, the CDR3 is TGTGCCACCAGTGATCCAGCGATCCCTGATGCTTTCTTT. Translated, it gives CATSDPAIPDAFF.

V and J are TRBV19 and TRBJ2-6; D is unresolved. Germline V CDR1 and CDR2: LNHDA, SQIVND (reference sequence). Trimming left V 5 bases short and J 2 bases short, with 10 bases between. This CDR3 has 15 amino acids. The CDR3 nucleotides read TGTGCCAGTAGTCCATTCGGGCCTGGGGCCAACGTCCTGACTTTC. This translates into CASSPFGPGANVLTF.

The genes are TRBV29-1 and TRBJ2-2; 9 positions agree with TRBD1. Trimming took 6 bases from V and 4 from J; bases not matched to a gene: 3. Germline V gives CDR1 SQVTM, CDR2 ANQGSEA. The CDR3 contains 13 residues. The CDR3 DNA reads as TGCAGCGTCAAACAGGGGGCCACCGGGGAGCTGTTTTTT. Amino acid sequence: CSVKQGATGELFF.

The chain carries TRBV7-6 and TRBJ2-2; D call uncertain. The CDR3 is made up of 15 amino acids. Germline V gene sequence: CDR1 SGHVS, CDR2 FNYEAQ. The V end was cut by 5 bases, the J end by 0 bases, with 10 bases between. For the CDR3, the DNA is TGTGCCAGCAGCGTAGGGAATTCGAACACCGGGGAGCTGTTTTTT. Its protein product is CASSVGNSNTGELFF.

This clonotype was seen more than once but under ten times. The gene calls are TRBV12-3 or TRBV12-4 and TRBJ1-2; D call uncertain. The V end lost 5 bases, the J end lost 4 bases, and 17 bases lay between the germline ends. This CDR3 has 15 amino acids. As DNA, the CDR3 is TGTGCCAGCAGTAACTCTGCCGGGGTGTCCTATGGCTACACCTTC. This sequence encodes CASSNSAGVSYGYTF.

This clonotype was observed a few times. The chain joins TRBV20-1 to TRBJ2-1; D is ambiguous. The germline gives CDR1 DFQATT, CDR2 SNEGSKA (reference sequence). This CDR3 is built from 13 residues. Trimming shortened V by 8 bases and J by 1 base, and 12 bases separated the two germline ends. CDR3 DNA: TGCAGTACTTTGACTGTGTCCTACAATGAGCAGTTCTTC. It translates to CSTLTVSYNEQFF.

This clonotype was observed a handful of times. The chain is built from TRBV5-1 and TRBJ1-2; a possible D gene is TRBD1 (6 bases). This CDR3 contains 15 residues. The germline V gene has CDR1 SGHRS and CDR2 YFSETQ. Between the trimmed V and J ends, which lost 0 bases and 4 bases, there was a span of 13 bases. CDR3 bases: TGCGCCAGCAGCTTGGACTGGGGGCTCGGCTATGGCTACACCTTC. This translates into CASSLDWGLGYGYTF.

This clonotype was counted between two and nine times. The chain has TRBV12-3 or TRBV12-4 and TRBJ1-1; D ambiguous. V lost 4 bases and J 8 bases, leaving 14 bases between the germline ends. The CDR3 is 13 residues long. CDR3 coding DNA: TGTGCCAGCAGTTCCGCCATGCGGGTAGAAGCTTTCTTT. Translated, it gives CASSSAMRVEAFF.

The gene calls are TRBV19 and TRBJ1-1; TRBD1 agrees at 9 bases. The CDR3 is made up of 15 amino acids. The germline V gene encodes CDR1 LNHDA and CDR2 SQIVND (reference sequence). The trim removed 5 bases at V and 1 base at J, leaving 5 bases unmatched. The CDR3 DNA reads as TGTGCCAGTAGTCCTATGACAGGGGGGAACACTGAAGCTTTCTTT. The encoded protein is CASSPMTGGNTEAFF.

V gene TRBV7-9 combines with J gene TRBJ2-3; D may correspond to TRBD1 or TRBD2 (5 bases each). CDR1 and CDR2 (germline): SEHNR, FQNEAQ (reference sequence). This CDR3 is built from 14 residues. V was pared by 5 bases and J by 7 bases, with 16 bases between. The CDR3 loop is CASSPTRGLNTQYF. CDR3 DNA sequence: TGTGCCAGCAGCCCTACCCGGGGCCTTAATACGCAGTATTTT.

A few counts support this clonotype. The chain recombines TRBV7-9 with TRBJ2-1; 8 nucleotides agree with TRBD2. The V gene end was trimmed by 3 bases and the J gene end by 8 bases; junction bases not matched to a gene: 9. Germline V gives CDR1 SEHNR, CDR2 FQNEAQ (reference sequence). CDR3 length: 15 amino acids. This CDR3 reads CASSFTAGVLDEQFF. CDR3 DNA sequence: TGTGCCAGCAGCTTTACAGCGGGAGTTCTCGATGAGCAGTTCTTC.

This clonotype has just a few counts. The CDR3 is CATLPEGGYEQFF. CDR3 bases: TGTGCCACCCTCCCGGAGGGAGGCTATGAGCAGTTCTTC. The J gene is TRBJ2-1, the V gene TRBV24-1, with a tentative D call TRBD2 (6 bases). CDR1 and CDR2 from the germline V gene are KGHDR and SFDVKD. Trimming shortened V by 9 bases and J by 8 bases, and 16 bases separated the two germline ends. The CDR3 is 13 amino acids.

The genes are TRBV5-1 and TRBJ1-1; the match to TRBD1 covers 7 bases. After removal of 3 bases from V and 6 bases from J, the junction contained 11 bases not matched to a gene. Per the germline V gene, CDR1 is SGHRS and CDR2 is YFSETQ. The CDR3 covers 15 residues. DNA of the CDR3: TGCGCCAGCAGCTGGGACATAACAGGGGACGCTGAAGCTTTCTTT. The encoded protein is CASSWDITGDAEAFF.

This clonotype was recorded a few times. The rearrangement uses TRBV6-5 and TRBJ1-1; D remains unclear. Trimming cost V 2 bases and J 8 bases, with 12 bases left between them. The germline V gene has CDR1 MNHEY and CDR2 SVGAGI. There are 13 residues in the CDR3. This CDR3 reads CASSYGRQLEAFF. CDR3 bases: TGTGCCAGCAGTTACGGGAGGCAGCTGGAAGCTTTCTTT.

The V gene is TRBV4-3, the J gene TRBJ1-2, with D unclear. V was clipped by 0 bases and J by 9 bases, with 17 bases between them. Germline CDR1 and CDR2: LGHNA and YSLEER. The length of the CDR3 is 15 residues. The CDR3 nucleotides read TGCGCCAGCAGCCAAGATTTGGGGTCCGGATCTAGCTACACCTTC. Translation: CASSQDLGSGSSYTF.

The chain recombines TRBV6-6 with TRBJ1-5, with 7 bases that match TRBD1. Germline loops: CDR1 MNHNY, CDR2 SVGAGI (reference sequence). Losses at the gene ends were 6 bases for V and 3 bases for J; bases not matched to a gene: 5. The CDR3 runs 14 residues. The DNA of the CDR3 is TGTGCCAGCAGCCTACAGGGGTTCAATCAGCCCCAGCATTTT. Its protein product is CASSLQGFNQPQHF.

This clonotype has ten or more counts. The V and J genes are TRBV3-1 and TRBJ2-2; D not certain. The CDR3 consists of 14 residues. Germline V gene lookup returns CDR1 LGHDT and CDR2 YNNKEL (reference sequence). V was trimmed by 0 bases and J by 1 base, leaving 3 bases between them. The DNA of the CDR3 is TGTGCCAGCAGCCAAGAAGGGAACACCGGGGAGCTGTTTTTT. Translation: CASSQEGNTGELFF.

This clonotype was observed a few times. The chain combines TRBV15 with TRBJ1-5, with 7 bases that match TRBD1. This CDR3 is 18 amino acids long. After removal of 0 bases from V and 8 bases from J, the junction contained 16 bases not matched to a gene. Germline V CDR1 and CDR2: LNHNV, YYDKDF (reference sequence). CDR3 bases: TGTGCCACCAGCAGAGATTGGGGGACAGCCTTTGTCACGAAGCCCCAGCATTTT. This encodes CATSRDWGTAFVTKPQHF.

The CDR3 nucleotides read TGCAGCGTTGAGGGGGAGGGGCCGGCTAACTATGGCTACACCTTC. Translated, it gives CSVEGEGPANYGYTF. The chain recombines TRBV29-1 with TRBJ1-2; the D gene is possibly TRBD1 (5 bases). The CDR3 contains 15 residues. Germline values: CDR1 SQVTM, CDR2 ANQGSEA. With 3 bases removed from V and 0 bases from J, the gap between germline ends came to 14 bases.

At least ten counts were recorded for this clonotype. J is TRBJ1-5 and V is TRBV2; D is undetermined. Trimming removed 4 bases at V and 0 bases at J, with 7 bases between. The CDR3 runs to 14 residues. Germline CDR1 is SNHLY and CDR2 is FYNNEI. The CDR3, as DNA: TGTGCCAGCAGTGCGGGGTATAGCAATCAGCCCCAGCATTTT. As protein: CASSAGYSNQPQHF.

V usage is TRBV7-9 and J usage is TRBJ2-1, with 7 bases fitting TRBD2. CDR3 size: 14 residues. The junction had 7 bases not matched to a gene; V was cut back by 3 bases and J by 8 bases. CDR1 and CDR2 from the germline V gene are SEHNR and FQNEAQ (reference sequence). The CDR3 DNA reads TGTGCCAGCAGCTTCCGTAGCGGGCCTTATGAGCAGTTCTTC. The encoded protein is CASSFRSGPYEQFF.

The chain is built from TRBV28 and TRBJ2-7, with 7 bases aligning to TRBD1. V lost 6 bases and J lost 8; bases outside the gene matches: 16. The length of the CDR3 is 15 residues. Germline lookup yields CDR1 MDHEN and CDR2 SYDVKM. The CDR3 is CASSPSGQPPRKQYF. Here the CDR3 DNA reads TGTGCCAGCAGCCCTTCGGGACAGCCACCTAGGAAGCAGTACTTC.

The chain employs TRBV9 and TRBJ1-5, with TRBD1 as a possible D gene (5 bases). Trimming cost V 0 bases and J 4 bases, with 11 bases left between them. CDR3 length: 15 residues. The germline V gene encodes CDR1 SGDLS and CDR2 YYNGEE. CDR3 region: CASSVGDSINQPQHF. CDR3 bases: TGTGCCAGCAGCGTAGGAGACAGCATTAATCAGCCCCAGCATTTT.

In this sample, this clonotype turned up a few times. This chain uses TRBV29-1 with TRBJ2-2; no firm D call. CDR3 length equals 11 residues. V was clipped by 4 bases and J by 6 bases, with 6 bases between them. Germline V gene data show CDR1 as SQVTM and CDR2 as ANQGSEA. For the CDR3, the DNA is TGCAGCGTTGGGTCAGCCGGGGAGCTGTTTTTT. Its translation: CSVGSAGELFF.

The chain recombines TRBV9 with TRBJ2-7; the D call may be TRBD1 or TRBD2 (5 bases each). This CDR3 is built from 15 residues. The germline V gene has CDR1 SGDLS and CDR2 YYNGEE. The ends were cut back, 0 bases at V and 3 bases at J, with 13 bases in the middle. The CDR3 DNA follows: TGTGCCAGCAGCGTAGAAGACTCTGGGGGCTACGAGCAGTACTTC. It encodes CASSVEDSGGYEQYF.

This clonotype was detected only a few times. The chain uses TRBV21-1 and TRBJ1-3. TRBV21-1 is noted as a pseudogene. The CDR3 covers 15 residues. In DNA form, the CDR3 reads TGTGCCAGCAGCAACTCACTAAGCTCTGGAAACACCATATATTTT. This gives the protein CASSNSLSSGNTIYF.